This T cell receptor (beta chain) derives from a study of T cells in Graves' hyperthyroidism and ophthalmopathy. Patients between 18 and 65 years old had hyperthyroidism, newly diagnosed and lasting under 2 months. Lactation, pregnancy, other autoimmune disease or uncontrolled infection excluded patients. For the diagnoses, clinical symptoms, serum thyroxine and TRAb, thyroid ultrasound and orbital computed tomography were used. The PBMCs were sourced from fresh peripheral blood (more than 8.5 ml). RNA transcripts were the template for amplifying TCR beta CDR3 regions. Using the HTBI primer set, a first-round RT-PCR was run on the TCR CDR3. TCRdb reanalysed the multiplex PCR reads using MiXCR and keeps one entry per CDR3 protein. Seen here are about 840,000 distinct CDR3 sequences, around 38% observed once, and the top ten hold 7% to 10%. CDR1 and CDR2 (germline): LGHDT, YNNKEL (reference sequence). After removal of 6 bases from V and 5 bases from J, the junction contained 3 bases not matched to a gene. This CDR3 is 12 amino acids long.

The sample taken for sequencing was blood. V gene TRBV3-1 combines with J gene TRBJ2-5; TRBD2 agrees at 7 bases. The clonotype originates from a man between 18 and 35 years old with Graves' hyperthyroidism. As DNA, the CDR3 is TGTGCCAGCAGGTCTAGCGGTGAGACCCAGTACTTC. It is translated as CASRSSGETQYF.